Below are 23 T cell receptor beta chains sequenced from a single sample in a study of T-cell memory formation after mild COVID-19. TCRdb independently ran MiXCR on the 5' RACE reads; one entry per CDR3 protein. The table lists around 110,000 distinct CDR3 sequences, over 13% of them singletons, with 35% to 50% in the top ten. The specimen was PBMCs or a T cell subset sorted from them (not recorded which). These receptors all stem from a man aged 18 to 30 who had mild COVID-19 (a few samples of this study predate the infection). Cell type and time point are not known.

The rearrangement links TRBV6-5 to TRBJ2-7; D remains unclear. The length of the CDR3 is 15 residues. Germline CDR1 and CDR2: MNHEY and SVGAGI. Trimming removed 0 bases at V and 7 bases at J, with 16 bases between. CDR3 DNA: TGTGCCAGCAGTTACTCCGCACAGAGCCGGCAGGAGCAGTACTTC. The encoded protein is CASSYSAQSRQEQYF.

The chain uses TRBV3-1 and TRBJ2-5, with 7 bases identical to TRBD2. Germline assignment: CDR1 LGHDT and CDR2 YNNKEL (reference sequence). The CDR3 has 18 residues. Trimming removed 2 bases from V and 7 bases from J; junction bases left unmatched: 19. CDR3 sequence reads: CASSQFTSEVREDGTQYF. CDR3 DNA sequence: TGTGCCAGCAGCCAATTTACTAGCGAGGTCAGGGAGGATGGGACCCAGTACTTC.

This clonotype showed up many times. The chain employs TRBV3-1 and TRBJ2-1; 9 bases map to TRBD1. V was clipped by 4 bases and J by 8 bases; unmatched bases: 9. The CDR3 spans 15 residues. CDR1 LGHDT and CDR2 YNNKEL come from the germline V gene (reference sequence). DNA for the CDR3: TGTGCCAGCAGCCCCTCGGGACAGGGCGGCGATGAGCAGTTCTTC. Translating it yields CASSPSGQGGDEQFF.

This clonotype turned up a few times. The chain recombines TRBV7-2 with TRBJ2-2; 7 nucleotides agree with TRBD1. Trimming took 5 bases from V and 6 from J; bases not matched to a gene: 9. There are 15 residues in the CDR3. The germline V gene encodes CDR1 SGHTA and CDR2 FQGNSA. The CDR3 sequence: CASSRITGVPGELFF. In nucleotides, the CDR3 is TGTGCCAGCAGCAGGATCACAGGGGTACCCGGGGAGCTGTTTTTT.

The chain couples TRBV4-3 to TRBJ2-6, with unresolved D. The CDR3 extends over 16 amino acids. The germline gives CDR1 LGHNA, CDR2 YSLEER. V was cut by 3 bases and J by 4 bases, with 13 bases left in between. The CDR3 reads CASSQFLGPGANVLTF. CDR3 bases: TGCGCCAGCAGCCAGTTCCTAGGGCCCGGGGCCAACGTCCTGACTTTC.

The chain links TRBV20-1 to TRBJ2-3; 8 bases align to TRBD2. The CDR3 extends over 15 amino acids. The trim removed 1 base at V and 2 bases at J, leaving 5 bases unmatched. Germline V gene sequence: CDR1 DFQATT, CDR2 SNEGSKA (reference sequence). DNA for the CDR3: TGCAGTGCTAGAGCCCCTAGCGGGCACACAGATACGCAGTATTTT. Protein product: CSARAPSGHTDTQYF.

The sample holds a few counts of this clonotype. CDR3: CASSSQGRPTRNTIYF. Here the CDR3 DNA reads TGTGCCAGCAGTTCTCAGGGTCGGCCGACCCGAAACACCATATATTTT. The chain is built from TRBV6-5 and TRBJ1-3, with D possibly being TRBD1 (5 bases). Trimming removed 4 bases at V and 5 bases at J, with 18 bases between. The length of the CDR3 is 16 residues. CDR1 and CDR2 (germline): MNHEY, SVGAGI.

This clonotype was observed many times. This rearrangement joins TRBV20-1 to TRBJ2-1; maybe TRBD2 (5 bases). This CDR3 spans 13 amino acids. CDR1 is DFQATT, CDR2 SNEGSKA, per germline (reference sequence). The V end lost 5 bases, the J end lost 3 bases, and 11 bases lay between the germline ends. The CDR3 here is CSAHSADYNEQFF. The CDR3, as DNA: TGCAGTGCTCATAGCGCAGACTACAATGAGCAGTTCTTC.

The chain carries TRBV12-3 or TRBV12-4 and TRBJ1-2, with TRBD1 matching 7 bases. The V and J ends lost 4 bases and 5 bases, in that order; junction bases with no gene match: 10. This CDR3 contains 15 residues. CDR3 in amino acids: CASSSPRKGAYGYTF. The DNA of the CDR3 is TGTGCCAGCAGTTCCCCCCGGAAGGGGGCTTATGGCTACACCTTC.

V gene TRBV4-1 combines with J gene TRBJ2-2; 10 bases match TRBD2. This CDR3 region has 18 residues. V shed 4 bases and J 1 base; nucleotides not matched to a gene: 9. CDR1 is MGHRA and CDR2 is YSYEKL in the germline V gene. CDR3 protein: CASSPRTSGGGNTGELFF. The CDR3 DNA reads as TGCGCCAGCAGCCCCCGGACTAGCGGCGGGGGGAACACCGGGGAGCTGTTTTTT.

In this sample, this clonotype turned up many times. This rearrangement joins TRBV7-7 to TRBJ2-5; possibly TRBD2 for D (6 bases). Germline V gene lookup returns CDR1 SSHAT and CDR2 FNYEAQ (reference sequence). Trimming left V 5 bases short and J 4 bases short, with 14 bases between. CDR3 length: 14 residues. In DNA, the CDR3 is TGTGCCAGCAGCCCTACTAGCACTGGAGAGACCCAGTACTTC. Translation gives CASSPTSTGETQYF.

This rearrangement joins TRBV4-3 to TRBJ2-3; perhaps TRBD1 as D (7 bases). Germline V lookup: CDR1 LGHNA, CDR2 YSLEER. V was shortened by 0 bases and J by 4 bases, with 14 bases between the two germline ends. The CDR3 has 16 amino acids. The DNA of the CDR3 is TGCGCCAGCAGCCAAGATGTCGGCAGGGGGGCAGATACGCAGTATTTT. It specifies CASSQDVGRGADTQYF.

This clonotype appeared many times. The gene calls are TRBV18 and TRBJ2-7, with TRBD1 identical over 8 bases. The ends lost 4 bases at V and 0 bases at J; junction bases unmatched: 8. CDR3 length: 16 amino acids. CDR1 is KGHSH and CDR2 is LQKENI in the germline V gene. CDR3 loop: CASSLWTGLSSYEQYV. The CDR3 DNA is TGTGCCAGCTCACTTTGGACAGGGTTGAGCTCCTACGAGCAGTACGTC.

V gene TRBV7-9 combines with J gene TRBJ1-2, with 8 positions matching TRBD1. CDR3 size: 14 residues. Unmatched junction bases numbered 14, after V lost 4 bases and J lost 13 bases. Looked up from germline, CDR1 is SEHNR and CDR2 is FQNEAQ (reference sequence). DNA for the CDR3: TGTGCCAGCAGCTCACCAGGACAGGGACGACTAGGCACCTTC. Its translation is CASSSPGQGRLGTF.

This clonotype was observed a few times. The V gene is TRBV6-2 or TRBV6-3, the J gene TRBJ2-7, with 9 positions matching TRBD1. Germline assignment: CDR1 MNHEY and CDR2 SVGEGT. The V segment lost 5 bases and the J segment 3 bases; nucleotides outside the gene matches: 8. The CDR3 consists of 15 residues. This chain's CDR3 is CASSLRQGDLYEQYV. For the CDR3, the DNA is TGTGCCAGCAGTCTGCGACAGGGGGATCTCTACGAGCAGTACGTC.

This clonotype has more than one count but fewer than ten. J is TRBJ2-5 and V is TRBV4-1; maybe TRBD1 (6 bases). The CDR3 totals 15 residues. The germline V gene encodes CDR1 MGHRA and CDR2 YSYEKL. The V gene lost 1 base and the J gene lost 5 bases, with 14 bases spanning the gap. DNA of the CDR3: TGCGCCAGCAGCCAAGTGAGGACAGAGGTTGAGACCCAGTACTTC. Its protein is CASSQVRTEVETQYF.

V gene TRBV10-1 combines with J gene TRBJ2-3, with 8 bases lining up with TRBD2. The CDR3 sequence is 15 residues long. V lost 3 bases and J lost 2; bases outside the gene matches: 4. Germline lookup yields CDR1 WNHNN and CDR2 SYGVQD (reference sequence). The CDR3 loop reads CASSDQAGVTDTQYF. CDR3 bases: TGCGCCAGCAGTGATCAAGCGGGGGTCACAGATACGCAGTATTTT.

This chain uses TRBV7-9 with TRBJ2-7, with D perhaps TRBD1 or TRBD2 (5 bases each). The ends were cut back, 6 bases at V and 5 bases at J, with 17 bases in the middle. Germline V gene data show CDR1 as SEHNR and CDR2 as FQNEAQ (reference sequence). There are 14 residues in the CDR3. CDR3 nucleotide sequence: TGTGCCAGCAGTCAGAGGGGCGAGTCCGACGAGCAGTACTTC. It encodes CASSQRGESDEQYF.

This clonotype was counted only a few times. The genes are TRBV12-3 or TRBV12-4 and TRBJ1-4; 8 bases agree with TRBD1. The CDR3 totals 16 residues. The V segment lost 3 bases and the J segment 8 bases; nucleotides outside the gene matches: 11. This CDR3 is CASSFRLGQGEEKLFF. In DNA, the CDR3 is TGTGCCAGCAGTTTCCGCCTTGGACAGGGCGAAGAAAAACTGTTTTTT.

CDR3 region: CSAWTELYGYTF. CDR3 nucleotide sequence: TGCAGTGCCTGGACAGAGCTCTATGGCTACACCTTC. The rearrangement uses TRBV20-1 and TRBJ1-2, with a tentative D call TRBD1 (6 bases). The germline CDR1 and CDR2 sequences are DFQATT and SNEGSKA (reference sequence). This CDR3 is 12 amino acids long. The V end lost 6 bases, the J end lost 4 bases, and 12 bases lay between the germline ends.

The chain has TRBV7-9 and TRBJ1-4; tentatively, D is TRBD1 (5 bases). Germline assignment: CDR1 SEHNR and CDR2 FQNEAQ (reference sequence). V lost 5 bases and J 5 bases, leaving 9 bases between the germline ends. This CDR3 is 13 amino acids long. CDR3 protein: CASSQGGNEKLFF. In DNA form, the CDR3 reads TGTGCCAGCAGCCAGGGTGGGAATGAAAAACTGTTTTTT.

The chain is built from TRBV7-6 and TRBJ1-1; no definite D call. Trimming left V 0 bases short and J 1 base short, with 15 bases between. Per germline, CDR1 SGHVS and CDR2 FNYEAQ. CDR3 length equals 17 residues. The CDR3: CASSLAPDALGNTEAFF. The CDR3 nucleotides read TGTGCCAGCAGCTTAGCACCGGACGCCCTGGGGAACACTGAAGCTTTCTTT.

J is TRBJ1-6 and V is TRBV12-3 or TRBV12-4; D is uncertain. Trimming shortened V by 4 bases and J by 0 bases, and 19 bases separated the two germline ends. The CDR3 contains 19 residues. The CDR3 sequence: CASSWTVDLYRSYNSPLHF. For the CDR3, the DNA is TGTGCCAGCAGTTGGACGGTGGACTTATACCGCTCCTATAATTCACCCCTCCACTTT.